These 8 T cell receptor beta chains share one sample of origin, sequenced in a study of T cells in Graves' hyperthyroidism and ophthalmopathy. Regions amplified from RNA transcripts were the TCR beta CDR3 regions. The primer set for the first-round RT-PCR of the TCR CDR3 was HTBI. MiXCR, applied by TCRdb to the multiplex PCR reads, yields one record per CDR3 protein. In the table there are about 560,000 distinct CDR3 sequences, 15% to 20% of which are singletons. Sequenced sample: blood. The receptor set was obtained from a woman aged 18-29 years with Graves' hyperthyroidism.

This clonotype has ten or more counts. V gene TRBV6-2 or TRBV6-3 combines with J gene TRBJ2-7; D is tentatively TRBD1 or TRBD2 (6 bases each). Per the germline V gene, CDR1 is MNHEY and CDR2 is SVGEGT. There are 15 residues in the CDR3. V dropped 6 bases and J dropped 3 bases, with 18 bases sitting between them. CDR3 region: CASSWAGGGNYEQYF. For the CDR3, the DNA is TGTGCCAGCAGCTGGGCCGGAGGGGGTAACTACGAGCAGTACTTC.

V is TRBV5-1 and J is TRBJ2-5; D is unresolved. This CDR3 spans 15 amino acids. V dropped 0 bases and J dropped 0 bases, with 9 bases sitting between them. CDR1 is SGHRS and CDR2 is YFSETQ in the germline V gene. The CDR3 spells CASSLAGSYQETQYF. The CDR3 DNA reads as TGCGCCAGCAGCTTGGCTGGCAGTTACCAAGAGACCCAGTACTTC.

A remark on this clonotype: At one boundary the junction diverges from the germline segment, which might be a read error. The CDR3 DNA reads as TGTGCCAGCCGCGGGGACAGGGAACTGAACACCGGGGAGCTGTCTTTT. This translates into CASRGDRELNTGELSF. The J gene is TRBJ2-2, the V gene TRBV27, with 9 nucleotides matching TRBD1. CDR1 and CDR2 (germline): MNHEY, SMNVEV (reference sequence). The CDR3 extends over 16 amino acids.

The gene calls are TRBV7-3 and TRBJ1-4; D might be TRBD1 (5 bases). V lost 1 base and J lost 12, with 12 bases in between. The CDR3 length is 13 residues. CDR1 and CDR2 from the germline V gene are SGHTA and FQGTGA. The CDR3 sequence: CASSLSPGKELFF. The CDR3 coding sequence is TGTGCCAGCAGCTTAAGCCCAGGGAAGGAACTGTTTTTT.

The V and J genes are TRBV12-3 or TRBV12-4 and TRBJ2-3, with 9 bases fitting TRBD2. The CDR3 loop spans 15 amino acids. With 3 bases clipped from V and 5 bases from J, the junction kept 6 bases outside the gene matches. The DNA of the CDR3 is TGTGCCAGCAGTTTGATTAGCGGGGGCTTAGATACGCAGTATTTT. It encodes CASSLISGGLDTQYF.

This clonotype occurred a few times. V is TRBV20-1 and J is TRBJ1-2; no clear D gene. Trimming took 5 bases from V and 4 from J, leaving 14 bases between them. The CDR3 totals 13 residues. Germline CDR1 is DFQATT and CDR2 is SNEGSKA (reference sequence). The chain's CDR3 is CSAPRRVAYGYTF. The CDR3 DNA is TGCAGTGCTCCCCGAAGGGTCGCCTATGGCTACACCTTC.

The chain combines TRBV5-1 with TRBJ2-3; 7 bases agree with TRBD1. This CDR3 region has 15 residues. Germline CDR1 and CDR2: SGHRS and YFSETQ. Trimming took 0 bases from V and 7 from J; bases not matched to a gene: 8. The DNA for the CDR3 is TGCGCCAGCAGCTTGGGACAGGGTTCTAAAAATACGCAGTATTTT. Translated, it gives CASSLGQGSKNTQYF.

This clonotype occurred many times. The chain combines TRBV7-2 with TRBJ2-7; perhaps TRBD1 as D (6 bases). The CDR3 has 13 amino acids. Germline V CDR1 and CDR2: SGHTA, FQGNSA. The V gene lost 5 bases and the J gene lost 4 bases, with 12 bases spanning the gap. This CDR3 is CASSPQTGYEQYF. For the CDR3, the DNA is TGTGCCAGCAGCCCCCAGACAGGATACGAGCAGTACTTC.